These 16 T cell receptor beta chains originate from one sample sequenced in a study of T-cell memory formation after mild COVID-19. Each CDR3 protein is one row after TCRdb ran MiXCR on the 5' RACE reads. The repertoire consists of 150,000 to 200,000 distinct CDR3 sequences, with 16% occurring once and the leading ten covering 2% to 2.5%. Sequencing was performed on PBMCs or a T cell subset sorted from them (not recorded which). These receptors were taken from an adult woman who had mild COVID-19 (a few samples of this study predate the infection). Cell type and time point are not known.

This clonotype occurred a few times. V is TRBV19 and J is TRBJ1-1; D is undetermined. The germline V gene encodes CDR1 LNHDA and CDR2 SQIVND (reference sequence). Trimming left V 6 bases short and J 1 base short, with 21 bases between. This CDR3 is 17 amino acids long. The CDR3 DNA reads TGTGCCAGTAGCTCCGTGGGAGCCCGGAGGCGGAACACTGAAGCTTTCTTT. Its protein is CASSSVGARRRNTEAFF.

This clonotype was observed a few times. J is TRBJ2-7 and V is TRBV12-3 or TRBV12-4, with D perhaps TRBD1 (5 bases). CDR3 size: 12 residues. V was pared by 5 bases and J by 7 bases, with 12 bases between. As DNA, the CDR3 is TGTGCCAGCAGTATAAACAGGTTTGAGCAGTACTTC. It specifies CASSINRFEQYF.

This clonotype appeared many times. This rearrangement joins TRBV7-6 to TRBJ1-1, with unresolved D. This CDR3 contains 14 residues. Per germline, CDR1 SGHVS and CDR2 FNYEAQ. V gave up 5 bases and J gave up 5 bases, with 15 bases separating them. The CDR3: CASSQMTSGTEAFF. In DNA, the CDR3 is TGTGCCAGCAGCCAAATGACATCGGGGACTGAAGCTTTCTTT. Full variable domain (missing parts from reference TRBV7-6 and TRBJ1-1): GAGVSQSPRYKVTKRGQDVALRCDPISGHVSLYWYRQALGQGPEFLTYFNYEAQQDKSGLPNDRFSAERPEGSISTLTIQRTEQRDSAMYRCASSQMTSGTEAFFGQGTRLTVV.

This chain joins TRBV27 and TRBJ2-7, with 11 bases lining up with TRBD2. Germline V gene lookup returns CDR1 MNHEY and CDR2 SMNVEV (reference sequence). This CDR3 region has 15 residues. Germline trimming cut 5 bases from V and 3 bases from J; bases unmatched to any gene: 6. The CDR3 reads CASSLSGGAGYEQYF. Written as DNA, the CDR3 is TGTGCCAGCAGTCTTAGCGGGGGGGCCGGCTACGAGCAGTACTTC.

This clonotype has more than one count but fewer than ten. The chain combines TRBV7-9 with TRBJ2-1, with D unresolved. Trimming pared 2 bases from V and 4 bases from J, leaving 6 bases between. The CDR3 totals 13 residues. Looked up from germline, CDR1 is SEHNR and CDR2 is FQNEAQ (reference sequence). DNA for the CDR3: TGTGCCAGCAGCTTAACGAATTACAATGAGCAGTTCTTC. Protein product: CASSLTNYNEQFF.

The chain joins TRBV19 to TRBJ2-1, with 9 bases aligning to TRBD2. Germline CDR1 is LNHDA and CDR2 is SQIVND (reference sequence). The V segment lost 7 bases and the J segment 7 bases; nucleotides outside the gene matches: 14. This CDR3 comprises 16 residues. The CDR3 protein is CASIAGGPPMGNEQFF. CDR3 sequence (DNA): TGTGCCAGTATCGCGGGAGGGCCCCCTATGGGGAATGAGCAGTTCTTC.

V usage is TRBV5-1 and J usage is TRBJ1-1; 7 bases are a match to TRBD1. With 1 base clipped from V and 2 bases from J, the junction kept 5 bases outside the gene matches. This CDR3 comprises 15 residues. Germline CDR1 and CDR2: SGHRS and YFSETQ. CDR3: CASSLSGTANTEAFF. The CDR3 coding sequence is TGCGCCAGCAGCTTGTCCGGGACAGCAAACACTGAAGCTTTCTTT.

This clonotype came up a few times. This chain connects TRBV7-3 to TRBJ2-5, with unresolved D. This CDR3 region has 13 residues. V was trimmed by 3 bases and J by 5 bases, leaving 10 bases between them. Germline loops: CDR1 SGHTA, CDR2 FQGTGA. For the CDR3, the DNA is TGTGCCAGCAGCTTCGGGTCTTCGGAGACCCAGTACTTC. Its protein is CASSFGSSETQYF.

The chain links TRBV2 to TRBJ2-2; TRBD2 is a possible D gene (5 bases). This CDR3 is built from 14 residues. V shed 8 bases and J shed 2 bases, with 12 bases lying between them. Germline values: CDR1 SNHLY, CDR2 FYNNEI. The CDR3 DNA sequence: TGTGCCAGCGAGGGAGAGATCAACACCGGGGAGCTGTTTTTT. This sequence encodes CASEGEINTGELFF.

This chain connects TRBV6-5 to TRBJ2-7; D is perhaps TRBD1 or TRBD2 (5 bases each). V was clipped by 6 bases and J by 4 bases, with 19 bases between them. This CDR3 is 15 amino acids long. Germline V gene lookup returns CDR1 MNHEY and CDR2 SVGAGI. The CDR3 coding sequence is TGTGCCAGCAGCGCCTCGGGACGGGTGAAATACGAGCAGTACTTC. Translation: CASSASGRVKYEQYF.

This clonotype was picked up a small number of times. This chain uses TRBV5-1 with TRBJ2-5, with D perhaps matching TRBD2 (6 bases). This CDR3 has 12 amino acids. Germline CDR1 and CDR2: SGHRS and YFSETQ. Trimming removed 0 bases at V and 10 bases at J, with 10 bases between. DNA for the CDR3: TGCGCCAGCAGCTTGGACGGAGGGTACCAGTACTTC. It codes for CASSLDGGYQYF.

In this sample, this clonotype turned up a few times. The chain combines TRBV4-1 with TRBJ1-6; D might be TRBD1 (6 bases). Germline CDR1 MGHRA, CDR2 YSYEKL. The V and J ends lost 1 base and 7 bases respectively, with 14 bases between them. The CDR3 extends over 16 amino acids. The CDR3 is CASSQVGGTGNSPLHF. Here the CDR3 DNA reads TGCGCCAGCAGCCAAGTTGGGGGAACAGGGAATTCACCCCTCCACTTT.

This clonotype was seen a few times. CDR3 sequence: CASSPGDYPQETQYF. As DNA, the CDR3 is TGCGCCAGCAGCCCGGGGGACTACCCGCAAGAGACCCAGTACTTC. This chain joins TRBV5-1 and TRBJ2-5; 7 positions match TRBD2. Germline CDR1 SGHRS, CDR2 YFSETQ. The V gene end was trimmed by 4 bases and the J gene end by 2 bases; junction bases not matched to a gene: 8. The CDR3 has 15 amino acids.

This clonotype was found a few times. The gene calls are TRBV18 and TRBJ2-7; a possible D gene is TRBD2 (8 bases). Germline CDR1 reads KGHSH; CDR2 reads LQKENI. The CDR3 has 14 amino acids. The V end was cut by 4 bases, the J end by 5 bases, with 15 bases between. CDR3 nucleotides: TGTGCCAGCTCACTTAGCGGGACAGCGGACGAGCAGTACTTC. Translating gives CASSLSGTADEQYF.

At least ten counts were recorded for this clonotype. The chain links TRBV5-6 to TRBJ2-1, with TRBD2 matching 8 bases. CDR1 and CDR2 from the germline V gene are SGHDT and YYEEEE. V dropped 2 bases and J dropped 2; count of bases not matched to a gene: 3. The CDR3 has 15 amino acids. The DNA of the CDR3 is TGTGCCAGCAGCTTTGGTAGCGGGGCCTACAATGAGCAGTTCTTC. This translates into CASSFGSGAYNEQFF.

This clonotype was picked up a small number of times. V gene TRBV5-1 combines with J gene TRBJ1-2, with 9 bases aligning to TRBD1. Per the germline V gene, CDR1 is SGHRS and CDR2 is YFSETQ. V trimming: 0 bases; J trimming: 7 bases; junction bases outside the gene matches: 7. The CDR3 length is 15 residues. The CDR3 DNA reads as TGCGCCAGCAGCTTGGCCGTAACAGGGGGCAGTGGCTACACCTTC. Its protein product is CASSLAVTGGSGYTF.